The text below deals with one T cell receptor (beta chain). What it binds is not known. Germline trimming cut 6 bases from V and 4 bases from J; bases unmatched to any gene: 14. This CDR3 is built from 17 residues. Germline-derived CDR1 and CDR2 are MDHEN and SYDVKM. The data belong to a study of PD-1 blockade in classical Hodgkin lymphoma. Study in general: Patients were infused with nivolumab 3 mg/kg every 2 weeks. Study observations and caveats: Patients who responded completely had about the same baseline diversity as newly diagnosed patients. By C4D1, diversity of CD4+ TCRs had risen significantly, whereas that of CD8+ TCRs had not. Compared with healthy donors, newly diagnosed patients reportedly showed lower baseline TCR diversity.

Generated by immunoSEQ multiplex PCR, the TCRdb table keeps only in-frame clones and is missing some. The sample has roughly 8,000 clones; approximately 90% are singletons. The sample's time point: cycle 4 day 1 (C4D1), after 6 weeks of nivolumab. Every patient relapsed after autologous stem cell transplantation, and brentuximab vedotin exposure varied. The specimen was peripheral blood mononuclear cells (PBMCs), collected before the fourth cycle of nivolumab. This receptor was identified in a human donor with classical Hodgkin lymphoma. The rearrangement joins TRBV28 to TRBJ2-1; 8 nucleotides match TRBD2. CDR3 nucleotides: TGTGCCAGCAGAACACAAACGGGACTAGTTACATACAATGAGCAGTTCTTC. It specifies CASRTQTGLVTYNEQFF.